The source of this TCR beta chain is a study of robustness of blood B and T cell sequencing (dated by TCRdb to between 2018 and 2020). Background for the entire study: The goal of the study was to figure out the amount of peripheral blood required to reliably characterize the TCRbeta and IgG repertoires of an individual. TCRbeta and IgG repertoires were quantified in each of the approximately eleven independently drawn blood samples. As technical replicates, two replicate TCRbeta cDNA libraries were made from one shared RNA pool taken from a single 10 ml draw.

A remark on this clonotype: The antigen it recognizes is unknown. No quality values exist for individual bases; no much larger clone is one base distant.

The protocol used for the library was PCR. These reads were obtained on an Illumina MiSeq. cDNA was made using SMARTScribe reverse transcriptase and a 5' template-switch oligo that added a universal priming site. A 12-nucleotide random unique molecular identifier (UMI) was carried by the template-switch oligo, and each cDNA molecule was tagged with this UMI. Chain-specific reverse primers targeted TCRbeta transcripts during reverse transcription. Leftover template-switch adapters were removed by uracil DNA glycosylase treatment, and cDNA was purified using a Qiagen MinElute kit. The first PCR used KAPA HiFi HotStart ReadyMix for roughly 25 cycles, split across four 50 ul reactions with step-out primers. First-round PCR products were gel-purified before further amplification. Illumina Nextera adapters were attached in a second PCR of roughly 8 cycles, and the libraries were then purified and pooled. A 50-nucleotide 5' read captured the UMI barcode for each TCRbeta molecule. As for the original processing: The MIGEC toolkit was used to group reads by UMI into consensus reads. Final reads were produced by merging forward and reverse consensus reads with PEAR. A custom decontamination script removed identical UMI-sequence pairs shared across libraries, treating them as cross-sample contamination. MIGMAP, a wrapper around IgBLAST, was used for V(D)J assignment and CDR3 extraction. A TCR clonotype was defined by an identical V gene, J gene and CDR3 amino acid sequence; no sequencing was done for CDR1 and CDR2. TCRdb redid the processing of the public reads, applying fastp at Q25 and MiXCR, and retained in-frame beta chains. Rows with one shared CDR3 protein collapse into an entry with the most common genes and DNA. The V and J calls and clone size come from TCRdb's table, not from the authors' own analysis. The sample yields 750 to 1,000 distinct CDR3 sequences; over 70% were counted once. In total, the top ten clones hold about 40% of the sample.

TCRbeta repertoires were measured from mRNA instead of genomic DNA, an approach that captures expressed receptors. Without any cell sorting, leukocytes from the buffy coat were collected into Trizol, and RNA was extracted using the Direct-zol RNA MiniPrep Plus kit. EDTA blood tubes were centrifuged immediately at 4°C to separate plasma, buffy coat and red blood cells. Study-wide findings and limitations: No improvement in the overlap of rare TCRbeta clonotypes was observed when tubes were pooled, implying that much larger blood volumes would be needed for rare TCRbeta clonotypes to be captured. Between the technical replicate libraries, nearly 95% of the top 10,000 TCRbeta clonotypes in one library were also present in the other library. Because EDTA tubes had to be fractionated immediately, the use of EDTA tubes in multi-site collections was limited. TCRbeta rarefaction curves did not fully plateau, suggesting under-sequencing or many low-abundance clonotypes. Combining 3 or 4 tubes (about 26-40 ml blood) brought coverage of the top 10,000 TCRbeta clonotypes close to saturation. One pair of TCRbeta libraries showed evidence of cross-contamination, likely from batch processing; the shared UMI-sequence pairs were removed. The 1,000 most abundant TCRbeta clonotypes from the pooled draws were found in every single 10 ml sample.

Taken from the germline V gene (reference sequence), the CDR1 and CDR2 loops are GTSNPN and SVGIG. The CDR3 sequence holds 13 residues, the cysteine and phenylalanine included. Kept here is only the CDR3 DNA, which spans 39 bases and is read in frame from base 1. Germline trimming: 4 bases from V, 8 bases from J; junction bases outside gene matches: 2. This TCR came from a human donor in good health. The sample was peripheral blood. The rearrangement joined TRBV30 to TRBJ1-6; TRBD1 matches 10 bases in the middle. The DNA sequence reads TGTGCCTGGAAAGGACAGGGGGATTCACCCCTCCACTTT. Translated, this gives CAWKGQGDSPLHF.